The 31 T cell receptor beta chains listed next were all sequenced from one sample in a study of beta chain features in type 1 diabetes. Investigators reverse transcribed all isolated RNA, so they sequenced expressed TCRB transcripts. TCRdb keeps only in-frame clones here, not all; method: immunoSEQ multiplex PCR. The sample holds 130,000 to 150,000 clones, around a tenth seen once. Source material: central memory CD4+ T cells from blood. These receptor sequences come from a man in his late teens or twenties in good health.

CDR3 protein: CASSPSGTGYNEQFF. In DNA, the CDR3 is TGTGCCAGCAGCCCATCCGGGACAGGGTACAATGAGCAGTTCTTC. This rearrangement joins TRBV5-4 to TRBJ2-1; TRBD1 agrees at 9 bases. CDR1 and CDR2 from the germline V gene are SGHNT and YYREEE (reference sequence). The CDR3 totals 15 residues. The V gene end was trimmed by 4 bases and the J gene end by 4 bases; junction bases not matched to a gene: 6.

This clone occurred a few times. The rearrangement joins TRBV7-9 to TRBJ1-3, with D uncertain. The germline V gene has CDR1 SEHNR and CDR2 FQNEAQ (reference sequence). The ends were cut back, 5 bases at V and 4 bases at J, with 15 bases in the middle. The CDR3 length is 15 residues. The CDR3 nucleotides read TGTGCCAGCAGCCCACCGTTCAGGATGGGAAACACCATATATTTT. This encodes CASSPPFRMGNTIYF.

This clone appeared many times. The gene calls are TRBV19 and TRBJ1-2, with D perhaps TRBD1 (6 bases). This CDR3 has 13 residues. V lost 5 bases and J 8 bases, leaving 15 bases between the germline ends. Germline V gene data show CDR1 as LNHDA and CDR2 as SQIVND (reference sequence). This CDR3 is CASSSDSRRGYTF. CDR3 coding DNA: TGTGCCAGTAGTTCGGACAGCCGGCGGGGCTACACCTTC.

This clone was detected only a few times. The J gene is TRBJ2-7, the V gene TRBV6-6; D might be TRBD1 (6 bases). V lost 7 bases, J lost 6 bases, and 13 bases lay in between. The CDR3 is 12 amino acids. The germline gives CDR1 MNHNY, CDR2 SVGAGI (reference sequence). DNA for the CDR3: TGTGCCAGCACCCCTACAGGGCCCGAGCAGTACTTC. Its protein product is CASTPTGPEQYF.

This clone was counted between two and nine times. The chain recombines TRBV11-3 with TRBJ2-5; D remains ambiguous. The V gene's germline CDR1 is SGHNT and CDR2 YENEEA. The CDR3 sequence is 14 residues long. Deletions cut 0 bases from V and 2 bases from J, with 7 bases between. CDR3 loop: CASSLDSRQETQYF. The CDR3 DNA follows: TGTGCCAGCAGCTTAGATAGTCGGCAAGAGACCCAGTACTTC.

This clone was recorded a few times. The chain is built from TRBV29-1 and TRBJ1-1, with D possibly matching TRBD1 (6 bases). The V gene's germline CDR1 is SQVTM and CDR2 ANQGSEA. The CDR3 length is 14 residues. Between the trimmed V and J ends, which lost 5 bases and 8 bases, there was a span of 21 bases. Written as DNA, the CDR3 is TGCAGCGTTCAATTTGGGACATCGGTGAAGGAAGCTTTCTTT. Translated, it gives CSVQFGTSVKEAFF.

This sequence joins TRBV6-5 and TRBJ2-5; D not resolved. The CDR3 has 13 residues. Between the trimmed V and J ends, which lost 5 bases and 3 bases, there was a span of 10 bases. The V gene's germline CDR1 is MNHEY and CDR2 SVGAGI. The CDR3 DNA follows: TGTGCCAGCAGTATTGGCGGTAAAGAGACCCAGTACTTC. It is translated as CASSIGGKETQYF.

CDR3 sequence: CSVNRGRNGYTF. DNA for the CDR3: TGCAGCGTCAACAGGGGACGAAATGGCTACACCTTC. The chain uses TRBV29-1 and TRBJ1-2; 7 bases agree with TRBD1. Germline loops: CDR1 SQVTM, CDR2 ANQGSEA. V lost 6 bases and J lost 6; bases outside the gene matches: 7. There are 12 residues in the CDR3.

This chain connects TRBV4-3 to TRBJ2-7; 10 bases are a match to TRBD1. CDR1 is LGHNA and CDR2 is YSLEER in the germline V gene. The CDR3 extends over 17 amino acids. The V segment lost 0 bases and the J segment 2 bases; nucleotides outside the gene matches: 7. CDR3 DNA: TGCGCCAGCAGCCAAGAAGTTTGGGGACAGGGGACCTACGAGCAGTACTTC. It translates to CASSQEVWGQGTYEQYF.

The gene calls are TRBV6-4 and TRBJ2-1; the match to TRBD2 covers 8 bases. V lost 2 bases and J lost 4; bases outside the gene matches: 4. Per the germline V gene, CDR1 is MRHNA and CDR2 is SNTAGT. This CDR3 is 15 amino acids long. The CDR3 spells CASSDAVAGYNEQFF. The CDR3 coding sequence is TGTGCCAGCAGTGACGCGGTAGCGGGGTACAATGAGCAGTTCTTC.

This CDR3 reads CASSGTGTGFEGEQFF. In DNA form, the CDR3 reads TGTGCCAGTAGCGGTACCGGGACAGGGTTCGAAGGTGAGCAGTTCTTC. The genes are TRBV19 and TRBJ2-1; 9 nucleotides line up with TRBD1. Germline trimming cut 6 bases from V and 9 bases from J; bases unmatched to any gene: 15. This CDR3 comprises 16 residues. Germline-derived CDR1 and CDR2 are LNHDA and SQIVND (reference sequence).

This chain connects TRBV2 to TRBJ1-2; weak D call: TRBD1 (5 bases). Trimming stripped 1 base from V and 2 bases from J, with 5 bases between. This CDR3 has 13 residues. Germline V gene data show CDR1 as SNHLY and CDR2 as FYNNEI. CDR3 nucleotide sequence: TGTGCCAGCAGTGAAGACAGGAACTATGGCTACACCTTC. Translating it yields CASSEDRNYGYTF.

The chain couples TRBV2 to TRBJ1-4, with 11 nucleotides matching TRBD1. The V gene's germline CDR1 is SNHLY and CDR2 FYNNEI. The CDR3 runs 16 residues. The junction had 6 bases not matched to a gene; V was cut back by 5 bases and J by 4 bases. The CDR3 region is CASSSGTGGHNEKLFF. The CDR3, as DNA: TGTGCCAGCAGTTCCGGGACAGGGGGACATAATGAAAAACTGTTTTTT.

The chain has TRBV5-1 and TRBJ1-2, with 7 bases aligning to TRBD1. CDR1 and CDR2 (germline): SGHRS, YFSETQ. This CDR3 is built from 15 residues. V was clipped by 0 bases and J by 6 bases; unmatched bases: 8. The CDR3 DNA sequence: TGCGCCAGCAGCTTGGAAGGCAGGGGGTGGGATGGCTACACCTTC. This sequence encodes CASSLEGRGWDGYTF.

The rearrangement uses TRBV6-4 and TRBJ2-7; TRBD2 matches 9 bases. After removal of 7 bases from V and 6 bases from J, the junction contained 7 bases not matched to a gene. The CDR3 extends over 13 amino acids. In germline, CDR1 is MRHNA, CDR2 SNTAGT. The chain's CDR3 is CASKGLASLEQYF. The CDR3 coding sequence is TGTGCCAGCAAAGGACTAGCGTCTCTCGAGCAGTACTTC.

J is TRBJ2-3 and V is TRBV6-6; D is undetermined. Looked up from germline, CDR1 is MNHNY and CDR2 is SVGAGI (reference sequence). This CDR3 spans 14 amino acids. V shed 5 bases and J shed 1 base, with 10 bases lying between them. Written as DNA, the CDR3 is TGTGCCAGCAGTCCCCGTCTACGCACAGATACGCAGTATTTT. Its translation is CASSPRLRTDTQYF.

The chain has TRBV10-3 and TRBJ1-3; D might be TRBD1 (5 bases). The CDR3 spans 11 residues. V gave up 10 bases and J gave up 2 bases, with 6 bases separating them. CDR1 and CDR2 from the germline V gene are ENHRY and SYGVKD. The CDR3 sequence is CATTAGNTIYF. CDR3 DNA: TGTGCCACGACAGCTGGAAACACCATATATTTT.

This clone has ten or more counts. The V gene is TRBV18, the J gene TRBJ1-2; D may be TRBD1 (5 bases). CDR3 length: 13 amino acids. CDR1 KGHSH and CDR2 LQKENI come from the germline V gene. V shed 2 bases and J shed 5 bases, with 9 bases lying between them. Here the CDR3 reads CASSPDREYGYTF. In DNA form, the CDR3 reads TGTGCCAGCTCACCAGACAGAGAATATGGCTACACCTTC.

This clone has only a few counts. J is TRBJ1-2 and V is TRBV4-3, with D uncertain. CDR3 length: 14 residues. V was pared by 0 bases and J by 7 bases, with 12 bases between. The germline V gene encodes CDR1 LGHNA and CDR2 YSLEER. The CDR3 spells CASSQDYPGIGYTF. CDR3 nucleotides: TGCGCCAGCAGCCAAGATTATCCGGGGATTGGCTACACCTTC.

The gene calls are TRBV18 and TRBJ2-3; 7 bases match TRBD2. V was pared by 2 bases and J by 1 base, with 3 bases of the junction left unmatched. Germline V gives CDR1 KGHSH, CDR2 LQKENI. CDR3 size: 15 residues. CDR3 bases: TGTGCCAGCTCACCAGGGCTAGCGGGCACAGATACGCAGTATTTT. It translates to CASSPGLAGTDTQYF.

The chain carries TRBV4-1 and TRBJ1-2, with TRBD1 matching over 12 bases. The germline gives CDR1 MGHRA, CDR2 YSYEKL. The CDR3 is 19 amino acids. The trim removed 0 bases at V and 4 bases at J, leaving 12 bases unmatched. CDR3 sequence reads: CASSQDHGTGGSLGYGYTF. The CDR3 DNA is TGCGCCAGCAGCCAAGATCACGGGACAGGGGGCTCTCTTGGCTATGGCTACACCTTC.

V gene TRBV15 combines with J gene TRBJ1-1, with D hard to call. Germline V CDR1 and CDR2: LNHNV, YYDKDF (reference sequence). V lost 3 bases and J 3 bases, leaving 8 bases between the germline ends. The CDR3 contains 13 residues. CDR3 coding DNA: TGTGCCACCAGCAGGACTGCCGACACTGAAGCTTTCTTT. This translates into CATSRTADTEAFF.

CDR3 loop: CAWSASGVQPQHF. The DNA for the CDR3 is TGTGCCTGGAGTGCTTCCGGAGTCCAGCCCCAGCATTTT. This chain links TRBV30 with TRBJ1-5; D gene unclear. Germline V gives CDR1 GTSNPN, CDR2 SVGIG (reference sequence). The CDR3 loop spans 13 amino acids. The V and J ends lost 1 base and 7 bases respectively, with 11 bases between them.

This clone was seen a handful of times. The CDR3 region is CAINSNRDTQETQYF. The CDR3 region has the DNA TGTGCCATCAACTCGAACCGGGACACCCAAGAGACCCAGTACTTC. The V gene is TRBV10-3, the J gene TRBJ2-5; the D gene is possibly TRBD1 (6 bases). The CDR3 is 15 amino acids. The V end was cut by 7 bases, the J end by 1 base, with 16 bases between. The germline gives CDR1 ENHRY, CDR2 SYGVKD.

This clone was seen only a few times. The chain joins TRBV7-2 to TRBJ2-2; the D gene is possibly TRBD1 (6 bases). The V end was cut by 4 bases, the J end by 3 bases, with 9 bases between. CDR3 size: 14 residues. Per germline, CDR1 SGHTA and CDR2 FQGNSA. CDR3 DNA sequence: TGTGCCAGCAGCTACGGACAGTACACCGGGGAGCTGTTTTTT. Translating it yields CASSYGQYTGELFF.

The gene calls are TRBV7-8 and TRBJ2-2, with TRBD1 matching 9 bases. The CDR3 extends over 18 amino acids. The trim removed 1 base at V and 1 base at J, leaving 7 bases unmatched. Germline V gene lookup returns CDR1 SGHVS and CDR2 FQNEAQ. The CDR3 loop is CASSLGVGQGGNTGELFF. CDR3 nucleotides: TGTGCCAGCAGCTTAGGAGTGGGACAGGGTGGGAACACCGGGGAGCTGTTTTTT.

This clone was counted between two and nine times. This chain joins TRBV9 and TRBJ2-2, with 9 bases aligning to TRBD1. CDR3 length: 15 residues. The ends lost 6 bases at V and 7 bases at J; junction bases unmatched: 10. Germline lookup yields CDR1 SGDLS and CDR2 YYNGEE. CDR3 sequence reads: CASTHTGTGIGELFF. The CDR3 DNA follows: TGTGCCAGCACCCACACCGGGACAGGGATCGGGGAGCTGTTTTTT.

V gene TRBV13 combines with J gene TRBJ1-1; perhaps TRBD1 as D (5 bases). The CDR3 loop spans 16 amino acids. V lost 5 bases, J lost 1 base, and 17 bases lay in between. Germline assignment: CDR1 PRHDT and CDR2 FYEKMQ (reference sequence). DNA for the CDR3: TGTGCCAGCAGCGTAGAGGGGATTACAGGGAACACTGAAGCTTTCTTT. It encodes CASSVEGITGNTEAFF.

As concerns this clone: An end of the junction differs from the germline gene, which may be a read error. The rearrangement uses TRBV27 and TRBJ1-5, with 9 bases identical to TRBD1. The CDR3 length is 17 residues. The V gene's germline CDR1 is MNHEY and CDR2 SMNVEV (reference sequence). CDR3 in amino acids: CASSLYPQGASNQPQHF. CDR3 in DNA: TGTGCCAGCAGCTTATATCCACAGGGGGCGAGCAATCAGCCCCAGCATTTT.

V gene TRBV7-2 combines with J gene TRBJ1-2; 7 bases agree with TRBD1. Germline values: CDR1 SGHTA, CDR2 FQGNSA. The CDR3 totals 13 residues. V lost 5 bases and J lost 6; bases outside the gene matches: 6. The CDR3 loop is CASSLGTAHGYTF. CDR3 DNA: TGTGCCAGCAGCCTCGGGACAGCTCATGGCTACACCTTC.

Here the CDR3 reads CASSGPGTATDTQYF. Written as DNA, the CDR3 is TGTGCCAGCAGCGGTCCCGGGACAGCTACAGATACGCAGTATTTT. V gene TRBV7-9 combines with J gene TRBJ2-3, with TRBD1 matching over 7 bases. CDR1 and CDR2 (germline): SEHNR, FQNEAQ (reference sequence). This CDR3 is 15 amino acids long. Losses at the gene ends were 5 bases for V and 3 bases for J; bases not matched to a gene: 8.